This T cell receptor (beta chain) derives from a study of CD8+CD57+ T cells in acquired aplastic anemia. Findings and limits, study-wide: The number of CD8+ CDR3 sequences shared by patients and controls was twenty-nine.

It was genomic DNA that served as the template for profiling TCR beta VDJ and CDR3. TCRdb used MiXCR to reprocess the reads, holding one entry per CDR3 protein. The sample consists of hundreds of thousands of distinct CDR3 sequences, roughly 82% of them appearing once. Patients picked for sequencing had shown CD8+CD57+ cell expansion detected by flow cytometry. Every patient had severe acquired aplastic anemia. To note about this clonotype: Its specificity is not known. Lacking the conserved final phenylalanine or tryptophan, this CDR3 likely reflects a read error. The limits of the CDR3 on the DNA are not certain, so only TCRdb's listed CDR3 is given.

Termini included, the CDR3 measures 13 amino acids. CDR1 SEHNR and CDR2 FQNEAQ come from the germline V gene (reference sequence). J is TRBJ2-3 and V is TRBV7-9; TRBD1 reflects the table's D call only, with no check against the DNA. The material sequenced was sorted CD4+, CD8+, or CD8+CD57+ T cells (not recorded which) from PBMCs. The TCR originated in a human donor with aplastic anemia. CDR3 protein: CASSFQRSRGERC.